The 18 T cell receptor beta chains reported below all come from one sample, sequenced in a study of blood T cell repertoires in COVID-19. Measured with immunoSEQ multiplex PCR; TCRdb has only the in-frame clones, and not every one. The data show over 350,000 clones, 85% to 90% seen once. The specimen sequenced was peripheral blood. Receptors were obtained from a woman in her twenties or thirties with acute or convalescent COVID-19.

This clone was recorded only once. The sample contains more than one DNA sequence encoding this CDR3. V and J are TRBV3-1 (or the pseudogene TRBV3-2) and TRBJ1-2; tentatively, D is TRBD1 (6 bases). V lost 3 bases, J lost 2 bases, and 7 bases lay in between. The length of the CDR3 is 13 residues. The germline V gene has CDR1 LGHDT and CDR2 YNNKEL (reference sequence). CDR3 protein: CASSQRGNYGYTF. The CDR3 DNA sequence: TGTGCCAGCAGCCAGAGGGGGAACTATGGCTACACCTTC.

The V gene is TRBV7-9, the J gene TRBJ1-3; D ambiguous. From germline, CDR1 is SEHNR and CDR2 FQNEAQ (reference sequence). V lost 2 bases to trimming and J lost 0 bases, with 8 bases between them. The CDR3 has 15 amino acids. The CDR3: CASSLLQTSGNTIYF. The CDR3 DNA sequence: TGTGCCAGCAGCTTATTACAGACCTCTGGAAACACCATATATTTT.

This clone came up once. The V gene is TRBV19, the J gene TRBJ1-5, with TRBD1 matching over 7 bases. This CDR3 contains 17 residues. Germline trimming cut 9 bases from V and 0 bases from J; bases unmatched to any gene: 14. Germline V gene sequence: CDR1 LNHDA, CDR2 SQIVND (reference sequence). The CDR3 region has the DNA TGTGCCAGCCAGGGGGACACCGCTATTTATAGCAATCAGCCCCAGCATTTT. Translation gives CASQGDTAIYSNQPQHF.

The chain has TRBV19 and TRBJ1-4; tentatively, D is TRBD1 (6 bases). The CDR3 runs 13 residues. From germline, CDR1 is LNHDA and CDR2 SQIVND (reference sequence). Trimming removed 8 bases at V and 6 bases at J, with 13 bases between. The CDR3 is CASSGQIHEKLFF. CDR3 in DNA: TGTGCCAGTTCCGGACAGATCCATGAAAAACTGTTTTTT.

The chain employs TRBV12-3 or TRBV12-4 and TRBJ1-4, with D possibly being TRBD1 (6 bases). V lost 6 bases and J lost 15, with 17 bases in between. This CDR3 is built from 12 residues. This CDR3 is CASRDDRMWLFF. In DNA, the CDR3 is TGTGCCAGCAGGGACGACAGGATGTGGTTGTTTTTT.

The count of this clone is one. The CDR3 here is CASTLQDMNTEAFF. The CDR3, as DNA: TGTGCCAGCACCTTACAGGATATGAACACTGAAGCTTTCTTT. This chain uses TRBV6-5 with TRBJ1-1; the D gene is possibly TRBD1 (5 bases). Trimming cost V 7 bases and J 0 bases, with 12 bases left between them. The germline V gene has CDR1 MNHEY and CDR2 SVGAGI. The CDR3 loop spans 14 amino acids.

The chain links TRBV10-3 to TRBJ1-1; D not resolved. This CDR3 region has 17 residues. CDR1 and CDR2 from the germline V gene are ENHRY and SYGVKD. The germline V and J ends were trimmed by 5 bases and 1 base, with 20 bases remaining between them. CDR3 coding DNA: TGTGCCATCAGTAAGTTCTTGGCAGTCGTTACGAACACTGAAGCTTTCTTT. Amino acid sequence: CAISKFLAVVTNTEAFF.

This chain joins TRBV11-2 and TRBJ2-7; 8 bases line up with TRBD1. The germline V gene encodes CDR1 SGHAT and CDR2 FQNNGV. V was clipped by 2 bases and J by 2 bases; unmatched bases: 8. CDR3 size: 16 residues. The CDR3 here is CASSLTRTGPTYEQYF. CDR3 coding DNA: TGTGCCAGCAGCTTAACTAGGACAGGGCCTACCTACGAGCAGTACTTC.

This chain uses TRBV7-9 with TRBJ2-5; 9 nucleotides agree with TRBD2. J gave up 5 bases and V 3 bases, and 4 bases lay outside the gene matches. Germline assignment: CDR1 SEHNR and CDR2 FQNEAQ (reference sequence). CDR3 length: 14 amino acids. The chain's CDR3 is CASSFLAGQETQYF. In DNA, the CDR3 is TGTGCCAGCAGCTTTCTAGCGGGGCAGGAGACCCAGTACTTC. The entire variable domain, with the rest obtained from reference TRBV7-9 and TRBJ2-5, is as follows: DTGVSQNPRHKITKRGQNVTFRCDPISEHNRLYWYRQTLGQGPEFLTYFQNEAQLEKSRLLSDRFSAERPKGSFSTLEIQRTEQGDSAMYLCASSFLAGQETQYFGPGTRLLVL.

This chain joins TRBV4-1 and TRBJ1-1, with D possibly being TRBD1 (5 bases). V was pared by 1 base and J by 1 base, with 7 bases between. This CDR3 is built from 14 residues. CDR1 is MGHRA and CDR2 is YSYEKL in the germline V gene. For the CDR3, the DNA is TGCGCCAGCAGCCAAGCAGGGCAGAACACTGAAGCTTTCTTT. It encodes CASSQAGQNTEAFF.

The rearrangement uses TRBV2 and TRBJ2-1, with 9 nucleotides matching TRBD2. The CDR3 covers 13 residues. V lost 2 bases to trimming and J lost 15 bases; unmatched junction nucleotides: 8. Germline CDR1 and CDR2: SNHLY and FYNNEI. The CDR3: CASSENRAGGPFF. In DNA, the CDR3 is TGTGCCAGCAGTGAAAATAGGGCGGGGGGGCCGTTCTTC.

V and J are TRBV10-2 and TRBJ1-6; D remains ambiguous. The CDR3 sequence is 14 residues long. Germline V lookup: CDR1 WSHSY, CDR2 SAAADI. V was shortened by 4 bases and J by 9 bases, with 13 bases between the two germline ends. The CDR3 sequence: CASSVSGNGSPLHF. In nucleotides, the CDR3 is TGCGCCAGCAGTGTTTCGGGGAACGGTTCACCCCTCCACTTT.

The chain joins TRBV6-2 or TRBV6-3 to TRBJ2-1; TRBD1 might be the D (6 bases). V lost 5 bases to trimming and J lost 9 bases, with 20 bases between them. In germline, CDR1 is MNHEY, CDR2 SVGEGT. This CDR3 comprises 15 residues. The CDR3 loop reads CASSKPQLGTTEQFF. In DNA, the CDR3 is TGTGCCAGCAGTAAACCCCAGTTGGGGACAACTGAGCAGTTCTTC.

V gene TRBV28 combines with J gene TRBJ2-6, with TRBD2 as a possible D gene (6 bases). This CDR3 spans 15 amino acids. Trimming took off 4 bases at V and 0 bases at J, with 7 bases between the two ends. CDR1 MDHEN and CDR2 SYDVKM come from the germline V gene. CDR3 loop: CASSSGGSGANVLTF. CDR3 DNA: TGTGCCAGCAGTTCCGGGGGCTCTGGGGCCAACGTCCTGACTTTC.

The chain combines TRBV6-1 with TRBJ1-1, with 7 bases fitting TRBD1. Germline V lookup: CDR1 MNHNS, CDR2 SASEGT. The V segment lost 6 bases and the J segment 1 base; nucleotides outside the gene matches: 8. CDR3 length: 15 residues. The CDR3 loop reads CASRRDSNSNTEAFF. As DNA, the CDR3 is TGTGCCAGCAGAAGGGACAGTAATTCGAACACTGAAGCTTTCTTT.

The chain joins TRBV5-1 to TRBJ2-7; 9 bases match TRBD1. Per germline, CDR1 SGHRS and CDR2 YFSETQ. The CDR3 covers 15 residues. V trimming: 4 bases; J trimming: 3 bases; junction bases outside the gene matches: 8. CDR3 sequence (DNA): TGCGCCAGCAGCCAACCGGGACAGGGTCTCTACGAGCAGTACTTC. It yields the protein CASSQPGQGLYEQYF.

The genes are TRBV6-5 and TRBJ2-3; D uncertain. The CDR3 has 13 amino acids. The germline V gene encodes CDR1 MNHEY and CDR2 SVGAGI. The V end lost 7 bases, the J end lost 1 base, and 9 bases lay between the germline ends. DNA of the CDR3: TGTGCCAGCACCCCCGTTGGCACAGATACGCAGTATTTT. Protein: CASTPVGTDTQYF.

The chain recombines TRBV9 with TRBJ2-5; D unresolved. This CDR3 spans 13 amino acids. The V end lost 0 bases, the J end lost 5 bases, and 8 bases lay between the germline ends. Germline CDR1 SGDLS, CDR2 YYNGEE. CDR3 residues: CASSVALSETQYF. The CDR3 DNA reads TGTGCCAGCAGCGTAGCTCTTTCCGAGACCCAGTACTTC.